A selection of T cell receptor beta chains follows, all from one sample in a study of T cells in localized non-small cell lung cancer. Profiled with immunoSEQ multiplex PCR; TCRdb holds only in-frame clones, not every one. The repertoire consists of 70,000 or so clones, with roughly 84% occurring once and the leading ten covering about 1.5%. The sample was peripheral blood, taken before any cancer treatment. The source of these receptors is a female donor at least 60 years old with stage I lung adenocarcinoma. Each CDR3 is given with its conserved first and last residue. D genes are given only for firm matches. A row's size may be missing; if present it is once, few, many or a size class.

clone_size	v_call	j_call	d_call	cdr3_nt	cdr3_aa
few	TRBV6-1	TRBJ1-1	.	TGTGCCAGCAGTTTCAAGAACACTGAAGCTTTCTTT	CASSFKNTEAFF
.	TRBV5-5	TRBJ2-1	TRBD2	TGTGCCAGCAGCCCCTGGACTAGCGGGGGCAATGAGCAGTTCTTC	CASSPWTSGGNEQFF
.	TRBV2	TRBJ2-5	TRBD2	TGTGCCAGCAGTGAAGGGTTGACTAGCGGGGGGGCCGGGGAGACCCAGCACTTC	CASSEGLTSGGAGETQHF
.	TRBV5-1	TRBJ2-1	TRBD2	TGCGCCAGCAGCCCGGGACTAGCGGGACCCGATGAGCAGTTCTTC	CASSPGLAGPDEQFF
.	TRBV7-2	TRBJ2-2	TRBD2	TGTGCCAGCAGCACTAGCGGGGGCACCGGGGAGCTGTTTTTT	CASSTSGGTGELFF
.	TRBV9	TRBJ2-1	.	TGTGCCAGCAGCGTATCCGGGAACTACAATGAGCAGTTCTTC	CASSVSGNYNEQFF
.	TRBV28	TRBJ1-3	TRBD1	TGTGCCAGCAGGAGTGACAGGGTGCCTGGAAACACCATATATTTT	CASRSDRVPGNTIYF
.	TRBV28	TRBJ1-2	TRBD1	TGTGCCAGCAGTACCGGGACAGGGGTCTATGGCTACACCTTC	CASSTGTGVYGYTF
.	TRBV28	TRBJ1-5	.	TGTGCCACCTATCGGATGGCCGGCATTCAGCCCCAGCATTTT	CATYRMAGIQPQHF
.	TRBV18	TRBJ1-4	TRBD1	TGTGCCAGCTCACTAGGGACAGACGTCGAAAAACTGTTTTTT	CASSLGTDVEKLFF
.	TRBV5-1	TRBJ2-2	.	TGCGCCAGCAGCCTGACAGTGAACACCGGGGAGCTGTTTTTT	CASSLTVNTGELFF
once	TRBV7-2	TRBJ2-3	.	TGTGCCAGCAGCTACAGGTTTGGACTTAGTAGGTCAGATACGCAGTATTTT	CASSYRFGLSRSDTQYF
.	TRBV5-6	TRBJ2-5	TRBD2	TGTGCCAGCAGCTGGAAAAGGACTAGCGAGAAAGAGACCCAGTACTTC	CASSWKRTSEKETQYF
.	TRBV5-4	TRBJ2-7	.	TGTGCCAGCAGCCTGGGGTTCTCATCAGACGAGCAGTACTTC	CASSLGFSSDEQYF
.	TRBV2	TRBJ1-4	.	TGTGCCAGCAGGGGGGACCATGAAAAACTGTTTTTT	CASRGDHEKLFF
.	TRBV27	TRBJ2-2	TRBD1	TGTGCCAGCATGGGACAGGAAAACACCGGGGAGCTGTTTTTT	CASMGQENTGELFF
.	TRBV15	TRBJ1-1	TRBD1	TGTGCCACCAGCAGAGGGACAGGGATCACTGAAGCTTTCTTT	CATSRGTGITEAFF
.	TRBV5-4	TRBJ2-7	TRBD2	TGTGCCAGCAGCAGAGGACTAGCGGGGTTCTCCTACGAGCAGTACTTC	CASSRGLAGFSYEQYF
.	TRBV7-2	TRBJ2-5	.	TGTGCCAGCAGCAAATTAGAGGAGACCCAGTACTTC	CASSKLEETQYF
.	TRBV19	TRBJ2-7	TRBD2	TGTGCCAGTAGTATTGGGCTAGCGGGAGGGTACTACGAGCAGTACTTC	CASSIGLAGGYYEQYF
once	TRBV11-3	TRBJ1-3	TRBD1	TGTGCCAGCAGCCAGGACAGGGGCTACGGAAACACCATATATTTT	CASSQDRGYGNTIYF
.	TRBV28	TRBJ2-7	TRBD2	TGTGCCAGCAGAAGTAGCGGGAGGGCCTACGAGCAGTACTTC	CASRSSGRAYEQYF
.	TRBV7-9	TRBJ2-2	TRBD2	TGTGCCAGCAGCCCGGGACTAGCGGGAAGGTTCACCGGGGAGCTGTTTTTT	CASSPGLAGRFTGELFF
few	TRBV2	TRBJ1-2	.	TGTGCCAGCAGCCTAGAAGGAGAGGTAAACTATGGCTACACCTTC	CASSLEGEVNYGYTF
.	TRBV5-1	TRBJ2-3	.	TGCGCCAGCAGCTTGACAGGGATAGGAGATACGCAGTATTTT	CASSLTGIGDTQYF
.	TRBV7-9	TRBJ2-3	.	TGTGCCAGCAGCTTCGACCCCAACCGGGACGCAGGGAGCACAGATACGCAGTATTTT	CASSFDPNRDAGSTDTQYF
.	TRBV9	TRBJ2-2	.	TGTGCCAGCAGCGTAGCCTCGGACCCGAACACCGGGGAGCTGTTTTTT	CASSVASDPNTGELFF
.	TRBV7-2	TRBJ2-7	.	TGTGCCAGCAGCTTCTTAGAGTCCGAGCAGTACTTC	CASSFLESEQYF
.	TRBV5-1	TRBJ2-7	TRBD2	TGCGCCAGCAGCTTGATGGAGCGGGGGGGCTCGTACGAGCAGTACTTC	CASSLMERGGSYEQYF